The 20 T cell receptor beta chains below all came from one sample that was sequenced in a study of T cells in Graves' hyperthyroidism and ophthalmopathy (dated by TCRdb to between 2019 and 2020). The library was prepared using multiplex PCR. The sample was run on an Illumina HiSeq 2000. The TCR beta CDR3 regions were amplified from the RNA transcripts. For the first round of RT-PCR on the TCR CDR3, the HTBI primer set was used together with the Qiagen OneStep RT-PCR kit. Starting from the raw public reads, TCRdb applied fastp trimming at Q25, assembled clones with MiXCR and retained in-frame beta chains. CDR3 protein duplicates are merged, each entry listing the most common genes and DNA. The sample table records approximately 330,000 distinct CDR3 sequences; around 23% of these occur just once. About 50% of the sample rests with the top ten. Input material: blood. The receptors come from a woman between 50 and 59 years old with Graves' hyperthyroidism.

The genes are TRBV29-1 and TRBJ1-2; tentative D call: TRBD1 (5 bases). Trimming cost V 4 bases and J 0 bases, with 9 bases left between them. The germline CDR1 and CDR2 sequences are SQVTM and ANQGSEA. The CDR3 sequence is 13 residues long. CDR3 loop: CSVGAGSNYGYTF. In DNA form, the CDR3 reads TGCAGCGTTGGGGCAGGGTCTAACTATGGCTACACCTTC.

This clonotype was observed at least ten times. The chain employs TRBV29-1 and TRBJ2-3; no definite D call. Germline assignment: CDR1 SQVTM and CDR2 ANQGSEA. This CDR3 is 13 amino acids long. The V end lost 5 bases, the J end lost 5 bases, and 14 bases lay between the germline ends. CDR3 coding DNA: TGCAGCGTTCGAGAGACCACTTTAGATACGCAGTATTTT. This translates into CSVRETTLDTQYF.

This clonotype has ten or more counts. The V and J genes are TRBV18 and TRBJ1-2, with D unresolved. Germline values: CDR1 KGHSH, CDR2 LQKENI. The V end lost 0 bases, the J end lost 8 bases, and 13 bases lay between the germline ends. This CDR3 region has 14 residues. CDR3 region: CASSPPEARGGYTF. In DNA, the CDR3 is TGTGCCAGCTCACCACCTGAGGCAAGAGGAGGCTACACCTTC.

This chain joins TRBV7-6 and TRBJ2-3, with TRBD2 identical over 8 bases. V was clipped by 5 bases and J by 2 bases; unmatched bases: 6. The CDR3 is 15 residues long. Germline-derived CDR1 and CDR2 are SGHVS and FNYEAQ. CDR3 sequence reads: CASSLKREPTDTQYF. CDR3 nucleotides: TGTGCCAGCAGCCTCAAGCGGGAGCCCACAGATACGCAGTATTTT.

This clonotype appeared many times. The chain recombines TRBV4-1 with TRBJ2-3; the D is unclear. Trimming stripped 0 bases from V and 2 bases from J, with 12 bases between. Looked up from germline, CDR1 is MGHRA and CDR2 is YSYEKL. The CDR3 runs 16 residues. CDR3 protein: CASSQEIGLNTDTQYF. The DNA for the CDR3 is TGCGCCAGCAGCCAAGAAATCGGGCTCAACACAGATACGCAGTATTTT.

This clonotype was picked up a small number of times. In nucleotides, the CDR3 is TGCGCCAGCAGCTTGGCCCGGGACAGGGCTAGGGATGAGCAGTTCTTC. It encodes CASSLARDRARDEQFF. The V gene is TRBV5-1, the J gene TRBJ2-1; 9 bases map to TRBD1. The V and J ends lost 0 bases and 8 bases, in that order; junction bases with no gene match: 9. CDR3 length: 16 amino acids. Per the germline V gene, CDR1 is SGHRS and CDR2 is YFSETQ.

This clonotype was recorded at least ten times. V usage is TRBV4-1 and J usage is TRBJ2-3; either TRBD1 or TRBD2 may fit D (5 bases each). This CDR3 is 18 amino acids long. Trimming pared 1 base from V and 1 base from J, leaving 18 bases between. Germline V gives CDR1 MGHRA, CDR2 YSYEKL. This CDR3 reads CASSQGTRLQGGTDTQYF. CDR3 in DNA: TGCGCCAGCAGCCAAGGCACTAGATTGCAGGGAGGCACAGATACGCAGTATTTT.

This clonotype was seen ten or more times. The chain employs TRBV20-1 and TRBJ1-1; D gene unclear. The germline V and J ends were trimmed by 5 bases and 1 base, with 8 bases remaining between them. The CDR3 is 12 amino acids. Germline V gene lookup returns CDR1 DFQATT and CDR2 SNEGSKA (reference sequence). The CDR3 region has the DNA TGCAGTGCTGGACGGGGGAACACTGAAGCTTTCTTT. Translated: CSAGRGNTEAFF.

This clonotype has a count of ten or more. The chain couples TRBV28 to TRBJ2-5, with TRBD2 identical over 10 bases. The CDR3 length is 13 residues. CDR1 and CDR2 from the germline V gene are MDHEN and SYDVKM. Trimming removed 7 bases from V and 3 bases from J; junction bases left unmatched: 2. This CDR3 reads CASILAGEETQYF. In nucleotides, the CDR3 is TGTGCCAGCATCCTAGCGGGAGAAGAGACCCAGTACTTC.

This clonotype was seen at least ten times. The rearrangement joins TRBV12-3 or TRBV12-4 to TRBJ1-1, with 9 bases that match TRBD1. The length of the CDR3 is 14 residues. V lost 6 bases to trimming and J lost 7 bases; unmatched junction nucleotides: 9. CDR3 in DNA: TGTGCCAGCAGAGCTTACGGGACAGGGATTGAAGCTTTCTTT. Its translation: CASRAYGTGIEAFF.

The chain uses TRBV15 and TRBJ1-2; D is perhaps TRBD1 (5 bases). From germline, CDR1 is LNHNV and CDR2 YYDKDF (reference sequence). This CDR3 spans 13 amino acids. Between the trimmed V and J ends, which lost 1 base and 4 bases, there was a span of 7 bases. The CDR3 DNA is TGTGCCACCAGCAGAGGGGGGACCTATGGCTACACCTTC. Amino acids: CATSRGGTYGYTF.

The chain joins TRBV7-3 to TRBJ2-1, with D unresolved. In germline, CDR1 is SGHTA, CDR2 FQGTGA. CDR3 size: 13 residues. V lost 5 bases and J 12 bases, leaving 17 bases between the germline ends. CDR3 in amino acids: CASSTAVGTGQFF. The CDR3 DNA sequence: TGTGCCAGCAGCACGGCGGTTGGCACTGGGCAGTTCTTC.

This clonotype was counted ten times or more. The rearrangement links TRBV12-3 or TRBV12-4 to TRBJ2-7; 7 bases line up with TRBD1. Unmatched junction bases numbered 2, after V lost 5 bases and J lost 1 base. CDR3 size: 13 residues. The CDR3 loop reads CASSTTGSYEQYF. The CDR3 DNA sequence: TGTGCCAGCAGTACGACAGGGTCCTACGAGCAGTACTTC.

The gene calls are TRBV3-1 and TRBJ2-2; unclear D gene. Germline loops: CDR1 LGHDT, CDR2 YNNKEL (reference sequence). The CDR3 is 11 residues long. V was shortened by 7 bases and J by 3 bases, with 3 bases between the two germline ends. CDR3 DNA: TGTGCCAGCACCCACACCGGGGAGCTGTTTTTT. Translating gives CASTHTGELFF.

This clonotype was observed many times. This chain connects TRBV5-1 to TRBJ1-4; TRBD1 agrees at 8 bases. This CDR3 spans 15 amino acids. Germline CDR1 and CDR2: SGHRS and YFSETQ. J lost 3 bases, V lost 4 bases, and 5 bases had no gene match. The CDR3 nucleotides read TGCGCCAGCAGCGAACTACAGGGGGCTAATGAAAAACTGTTTTTT. This codes for CASSELQGANEKLFF.

The CDR3 loop is CASSQARDTEAFF. The CDR3 DNA is TGTGCCAGCAGCCAAGCCAGGGACACTGAAGCTTTCTTT. The V and J genes are TRBV3-1 and TRBJ1-1; TRBD1 is a possible D gene (5 bases). Trimming left V 1 base short and J 3 bases short, with 6 bases between. Germline CDR1 is LGHDT and CDR2 is YNNKEL (reference sequence). CDR3 length equals 13 residues.

V usage is TRBV7-9 and J usage is TRBJ2-6; tentative D call: TRBD2 (6 bases). V was trimmed by 1 base and J by 2 bases, leaving 6 bases between them. Germline V gene sequence: CDR1 SEHNR, CDR2 FQNEAQ (reference sequence). This CDR3 has 15 amino acids. The CDR3 spells CASSLGLAGANVLTF. CDR3 bases: TGTGCCAGCAGCTTAGGACTAGCTGGGGCCAACGTCCTGACTTTC.

On this clonotype: A read error may account for a junction end that differs from germline. The chain links TRBV2 to TRBJ1-1; a possible D gene is TRBD1 (5 bases). This CDR3 is built from 20 residues. Germline values: CDR1 SNHLY, CDR2 FYNNEI. For the CDR3, the DNA is TGTGCCAGCAGTGAAAGGGTGATGCACCGACAGTCCGGGATGAACACTGAAGTTTTCTTT. It codes for CASSERVMHRQSGMNTEVFF.

This clonotype was recorded at least ten times. This chain uses TRBV5-5 with TRBJ2-5; 7 bases are a match to TRBD2. Trimming at V came to 1 base and at J to 5 bases, leaving 11 bases not matched to a gene. Germline V lookup: CDR1 SGHKS, CDR2 YYEKEE (reference sequence). CDR3 length equals 16 residues. The CDR3: CASSLRAGAVMETQYF. The CDR3 DNA reads TGTGCCAGCAGCTTGAGGGCGGGAGCGGTGATGGAGACCCAGTACTTC.

V usage is TRBV27 and J usage is TRBJ1-2, with D unclear. V was shortened by 0 bases and J by 6 bases, with 17 bases between the two germline ends. CDR3 length equals 16 residues. The V gene's germline CDR1 is MNHEY and CDR2 SMNVEV (reference sequence). Here the CDR3 DNA reads TGTGCCAGCAGTTTATCGGCCCGGCTCACCGCAAATGGCTACACCTTC. Residues: CASSLSARLTANGYTF.